Following are 18 T cell receptor beta chains from one sample sequenced in a study of T cell responses to AZD1222 COVID-19 vaccine. This table comes from immunoSEQ multiplex PCR, and its TCRdb copy is limited to in-frame clones, with some not included. The sample lists over 75,000 clones, roughly nine tenths occurring once. The material was peripheral blood, obtained on day 0 of AZD1222 vaccination. The origin of the receptors is an adult in good health.

This chain connects TRBV4-1 to TRBJ2-7; D may be TRBD1 (5 bases). Germline values: CDR1 MGHRA, CDR2 YSYEKL. V was trimmed by 4 bases and J by 1 base, leaving 14 bases between them. The CDR3 consists of 15 residues. The CDR3 bases are TGCGCCAGCAGCCCAGGCTCAGGGCGGTCCTACGAGCAGTACTTC. Its translation is CASSPGSGRSYEQYF.

The chain carries TRBV2 and TRBJ2-7; D gene uncertain. Germline CDR1 SNHLY, CDR2 FYNNEI. This CDR3 contains 9 residues. Between the trimmed V and J ends, which lost 11 bases and 3 bases, there was a span of 5 bases. Here the CDR3 reads CASVYEQYF. In DNA, the CDR3 is TGTGCCTCTGTCTACGAGCAGTACTTC.

The chain recombines TRBV9 with TRBJ1-6; TRBD1 aligns across 8 bases. Germline assignment: CDR1 SGDLS and CDR2 YYNGEE. The length of the CDR3 is 15 residues. Trimming at V came to 3 bases and at J to 7 bases, leaving 6 bases not matched to a gene. CDR3 in DNA: TGTGCCAGCAGCGGGGATTGGACAGGGAATTCACCCCTCCACTTT. Encoded protein: CASSGDWTGNSPLHF.

The chain carries TRBV19 and TRBJ2-7; TRBD2 agrees at 7 bases. Losses at the gene ends were 3 bases for V and 3 bases for J; bases not matched to a gene: 8. The CDR3 consists of 15 residues. Germline loops: CDR1 LNHDA, CDR2 SQIVND (reference sequence). In DNA, the CDR3 is TGTGCCAGTAGTATTCGGGCTAGCGGATACTACGAGCAGTACTTC. This codes for CASSIRASGYYEQYF.

This sequence joins TRBV18 and TRBJ1-5; TRBD1 agrees at 10 bases. Germline-derived CDR1 and CDR2 are KGHSH and LQKENI. The CDR3 contains 14 residues. V was pared by 2 bases and J by 6 bases, with 1 base of the junction left unmatched. The CDR3 is CASSPGTGAQPQHF. CDR3 bases: TGTGCCAGCTCACCAGGGACAGGGGCTCAGCCCCAGCATTTT.

The chain uses TRBV13 and TRBJ1-2; D perhaps matches TRBD1 (5 bases). CDR1 and CDR2 (germline): PRHDT, FYEKMQ (reference sequence). Trimming took 3 bases from V and 5 from J, leaving 13 bases between them. This CDR3 contains 14 residues. DNA of the CDR3: TGTGCCAGCAGCTTGACTGGGACCTCGTATGGCTACACCTTC. As protein: CASSLTGTSYGYTF.

The chain recombines TRBV5-1 with TRBJ1-5; the D gene is possibly TRBD1 (5 bases). With 1 base removed from V and 4 bases from J, the gap between germline ends came to 15 bases. The CDR3 totals 16 residues. Germline V lookup: CDR1 SGHRS, CDR2 YFSETQ. CDR3 bases: TGCGCCAGCAGCTTGATGGGCCGAGGGGAGAATCAGCCCCAGCATTTT. It yields the protein CASSLMGRGENQPQHF.

This clone occurred a few times. The gene calls are TRBV5-1 and TRBJ2-1; 7 bases are a match to TRBD1. With 4 bases clipped from V and 0 bases from J, the junction kept 4 bases outside the gene matches. CDR3 length: 15 residues. Germline loops: CDR1 SGHRS, CDR2 YFSETQ. The CDR3 protein is CASSMGQSSYNEQFF. In nucleotides, the CDR3 is TGCGCCAGCAGCATGGGACAGAGCTCCTACAATGAGCAGTTCTTC. The full variable domain, completed using reference TRBV5-1 and TRBJ2-1, is KAGVTQTPRYLIKTRGQQVTLSCSPISGHRSVSWYQQTPGQGLQFLFEYFSETQRNKGNFPGRFSGRQFSNSRSEMNVSTLELGDSALYLCASSMGQSSYNEQFFGPGTRLTVL.

V gene TRBV9 combines with J gene TRBJ2-3; either TRBD1 or TRBD2 may fit D (6 bases each). The CDR3 runs to 12 residues. Deletions cut 6 bases from V and 6 bases from J, with 11 bases between. Germline values: CDR1 SGDLS, CDR2 YYNGEE. The DNA for the CDR3 is TGTGCCAGCACCAAAGGGGGGGATACGCAGTATTTT. Protein: CASTKGGDTQYF.

J is TRBJ1-4 and V is TRBV2; 9 nucleotides line up with TRBD1. Germline-derived CDR1 and CDR2 are SNHLY and FYNNEI. Unmatched junction bases numbered 6, after V lost 5 bases and J lost 8 bases. The CDR3 covers 14 residues. The CDR3 DNA follows: TGTGCCAGCAGTTTTGGGACAGGGTACGAAAAACTGTTTTTT. Encoded protein: CASSFGTGYEKLFF.

The rearrangement joins TRBV5-6 to TRBJ2-2, with no clear D. Germline V gene lookup returns CDR1 SGHDT and CDR2 YYEEEE. The germline V and J ends were trimmed by 3 bases and 4 bases, with 16 bases remaining between them. This CDR3 spans 16 amino acids. Here the CDR3 DNA reads TGTGCCAGCAGCTACGACCGCACCAAATTCACCGGGGAGCTGTTTTTT. Protein sequence: CASSYDRTKFTGELFF.

The rearrangement joins TRBV5-6 to TRBJ1-5; 8 bases fit TRBD1. Germline CDR1 reads SGHDT; CDR2 reads YYEEEE. The V and J ends lost 4 bases and 7 bases, in that order; junction bases with no gene match: 4. There are 13 residues in the CDR3. CDR3 residues: CASSRDRKQPQHF. In DNA, the CDR3 is TGTGCCAGCAGCCGGGACAGGAAACAGCCCCAGCATTTT.

This chain uses TRBV11-2 with TRBJ2-2; 10 bases match TRBD1. This CDR3 has 16 amino acids. The germline V gene has CDR1 SGHAT and CDR2 FQNNGV. Trimming removed 4 bases from V and 0 bases from J; junction bases left unmatched: 2. For the CDR3, the DNA is TGTGCCAGCAGCTCGACAGGGGGCGCGAACACCGGGGAGCTGTTTTTT. Translating it yields CASSSTGGANTGELFF.

This clone has just a few counts. The chain is built from TRBV10-2 and TRBJ1-2, with D uncertain. The CDR3 is 12 residues long. V was pared by 4 bases and J by 4 bases, with 7 bases between. The germline CDR1 and CDR2 sequences are WSHSY and SAAADI. Here the CDR3 reads CASSVSLYGYTF. The CDR3 region has the DNA TGCGCCAGCAGTGTGAGCCTCTATGGCTACACCTTC.

The rearrangement links TRBV5-1 to TRBJ2-2; D is uncertain. Trimming stripped 6 bases from V and 4 bases from J, with 13 bases between. This CDR3 has 14 amino acids. CDR1 SGHRS and CDR2 YFSETQ come from the germline V gene. The CDR3 is CASTELGSTGELFF. The CDR3 DNA is TGCGCCAGCACTGAGCTTGGTAGCACCGGGGAGCTGTTTTTT.

The chain has TRBV2 and TRBJ2-6, with D possibly called TRBD1 or TRBD2 (5 bases each). The V gene's germline CDR1 is SNHLY and CDR2 FYNNEI. The CDR3 totals 16 residues. Deletions cut 4 bases from V and 0 bases from J, with 10 bases between. The CDR3 spells CASSVVGTSGANVLTF. The CDR3 DNA reads TGTGCCAGCAGTGTGGTCGGGACCTCTGGGGCCAACGTCCTGACTTTC.

J is TRBJ1-1 and V is TRBV19, with a tentative D call TRBD1 (6 bases). Trimming cost V 10 bases and J 1 base, with 16 bases left between them. Per the germline V gene, CDR1 is LNHDA and CDR2 is SQIVND (reference sequence). The CDR3 has 14 residues. The CDR3 protein is CATRWGGPNTEAFF. CDR3 DNA: TGTGCCACCAGATGGGGGGGGCCGAACACTGAAGCTTTCTTT.

V is TRBV4-2 and J is TRBJ1-2; 7 nucleotides align to TRBD1. CDR3 length equals 15 residues. V was pared by 1 base and J by 5 bases, with 7 bases of the junction left unmatched. The germline gives CDR1 LGHNA, CDR2 YNFKEQ. The CDR3 nucleotides are TGTGCCAGCAGCCAAGGGACAGGTGTAGGGTATGGCTACACCTTC. Protein sequence: CASSQGTGVGYGYTF.